What follows are 5 T cell receptor beta chains derived from one specimen sequenced in a study of cytomegalovirus exposure and HLA in healthy donors. Primers for the PCR totalled 60 Vbeta and 13 Jbeta. Assay used: immunoSEQ multiplex PCR; TCRdb lists only in-frame clones, some missing. Its listing shows 200,000 to 250,000 clones. The sample consisted of PBMCs. Receptor source: a girl under 10 years old in good health and CMV-seropositive.

The gene calls are TRBV28 and TRBJ2-7; unclear D gene. Per the germline V gene, CDR1 is MDHEN and CDR2 is SYDVKM. The CDR3 totals 11 residues. V was clipped by 7 bases and J by 7 bases, with 11 bases between them. CDR3 residues: CASTSRQEQYF. The CDR3 DNA reads as TGTGCCAGCACCTCCAGGCAAGAGCAGTACTTC.

Note on this clone: Additional DNA sequences in this sample encode the identical CDR3. The chain carries TRBV27 and TRBJ2-3; the D is unclear. Trimming removed 6 bases from V and 0 bases from J, with 4 bases in between. Germline V gives CDR1 MNHEY, CDR2 SMNVEV (reference sequence). CDR3 size: 12 residues. CDR3: CASSPSTDTQYF. The DNA of the CDR3 is TGTGCCAGCAGCCCTAGCACAGATACGCAGTATTTT.

The rearrangement links TRBV4-1 to TRBJ1-2; D ambiguous. The CDR3 runs 15 residues. Trimming removed 0 bases from V and 6 bases from J, with 14 bases in between. Germline CDR1 MGHRA, CDR2 YSYEKL. This chain's CDR3 is CASSQDNVWEDGYTF. DNA for the CDR3: TGCGCCAGCAGCCAAGATAACGTCTGGGAGGATGGCTACACCTTC.

The V gene is TRBV6-5, the J gene TRBJ2-1, with unresolved D. Looked up from germline, CDR1 is MNHEY and CDR2 is SVGAGI. The V gene lost 4 bases and the J gene lost 2 bases, with 6 bases spanning the gap. The CDR3 spans 13 residues. This CDR3 reads CASSFDTYNEQFF. CDR3 DNA: TGTGCCAGCAGTTTCGACACCTACAATGAGCAGTTCTTC.

The chain joins TRBV28 to TRBJ2-7; the D gene is possibly TRBD2 (5 bases). The CDR3 totals 13 residues. From germline, CDR1 is MDHEN and CDR2 SYDVKM. V was trimmed by 3 bases and J by 6 bases, leaving 12 bases between them. Here the CDR3 DNA reads TGTGCCAGCAGTTTGACATTTGGAGGCGAGCAGTACTTC. As protein: CASSLTFGGEQYF. The variable domain in full, with the rest retrieved from reference TRBV28 and TRBJ2-7, is DVKVTQSSRYLVKRTGEKVFLECVQDMDHENMFWYRQDPGLGLRLIYFSYDVKMKEKGDIPEGYSVSREKKERFSLILESASTNQTSMYLCASSLTFGGEQYFGPGTRLTVT.